This entry lists 9 T cell receptor beta chains sequenced from one sample in a study of memory CD4+ T cells and cytomegalovirus serostatus. Single viable CD3+CD4+CD8-CD45RO+ cells were sorted as the memory CD4+ T cells. TCRdb keeps only in-frame clones here, not all; method: immunoSEQ multiplex PCR. The repertoire includes tens of thousands of clones, roughly 80% of them detected once, and less than 0.9% sits in the top ten. What was sequenced was memory CD4+ T cells from blood. These receptors came from an adult in good health and CMV-seronegative.

The chain recombines TRBV7-8 with TRBJ1-2; the D is unclear. This CDR3 spans 16 amino acids. Looked up from germline, CDR1 is SGHVS and CDR2 is FQNEAQ. V lost 3 bases and J 9 bases, leaving 23 bases between the germline ends. CDR3 bases: TGTGCCAGCAGCTTCGGTGTAACAGTCCTTAAGGGTAGCTACACCTTC. Residues: CASSFGVTVLKGSYTF.

This rearrangement joins TRBV7-8 to TRBJ2-1; TRBD2 might be the D (6 bases). CDR1 is SGHVS, CDR2 FQNEAQ, per germline. The CDR3 length is 13 residues. Trimming left V 4 bases short and J 9 bases short, with 13 bases between. In nucleotides, the CDR3 is TGTGCCAGCAGCTCGCGACTAGTTACTGAGCAGTTCTTC. This codes for CASSSRLVTEQFF.

The chain couples TRBV7-9 to TRBJ1-2; D possibly corresponds to TRBD1 (5 bases). In germline, CDR1 is SEHNR, CDR2 FQNEAQ (reference sequence). This CDR3 region has 13 residues. The V end was cut by 3 bases, the J end by 5 bases, with 10 bases between. This CDR3 reads CASSLGQLYGYTF. DNA for the CDR3: TGTGCCAGCAGCTTGGGGCAGCTGTATGGCTACACCTTC.

This rearrangement joins TRBV4-1 to TRBJ2-1, with a possible D match to TRBD2 (7 bases). Trimming left V 3 bases short and J 3 bases short, with 24 bases between. Germline loops: CDR1 MGHRA, CDR2 YSYEKL. The CDR3 extends over 19 amino acids. The CDR3 sequence is CASSQRGRAEPSIYNEQFF. The CDR3 region has the DNA TGCGCCAGCAGCCAGAGGGGGAGGGCCGAGCCCTCGATCTACAATGAGCAGTTCTTC.

The chain uses TRBV28 and TRBJ2-1; the match to TRBD1 covers 7 bases. V was clipped by 2 bases and J by 2 bases; unmatched bases: 0. The CDR3 runs 14 residues. Germline-derived CDR1 and CDR2 are MDHEN and SYDVKM. CDR3 amino acids: CASSLQGAYNEQFF. CDR3 DNA sequence: TGTGCCAGCAGTTTACAGGGGGCCTACAATGAGCAGTTCTTC.

J is TRBJ2-3 and V is TRBV7-8; TRBD2 might be the D (5 bases). V was pared by 3 bases and J by 4 bases, with 11 bases between. Germline V lookup: CDR1 SGHVS, CDR2 FQNEAQ. CDR3 length: 14 amino acids. The CDR3 DNA sequence: TGTGCCAGCAGCTTTCCTCGGGGAGCAGATACGCAGTATTTT. Translating it yields CASSFPRGADTQYF. The full variable domain, in which reference TRBV7-8 and TRBJ2-3 provide the parts outside the CDR3, is GAGVSQSPRYKVAKRGQDVALRCDPISGHVSLFWYQQALGQGPEFLTYFQNEAQLDKSGLPSDRFFAERPEGSVSTLKIQRTQQEDSAVYLCASSFPRGADTQYFGPGTRLTVL.

V is TRBV16 and J is TRBJ1-5; D call uncertain. The V end lost 0 bases, the J end lost 1 base, and 10 bases lay between the germline ends. The germline V gene has CDR1 KGHSY and CDR2 FQNENV. The CDR3 is made up of 16 amino acids. The DNA for the CDR3 is TGTGCCAGCAGCCAATCGGGCAGAGGAAGCAATCAGCCCCAGCATTTT. Translation: CASSQSGRGSNQPQHF.

This chain uses TRBV19 with TRBJ1-3, with D uncertain. V lost 3 bases to trimming and J lost 3 bases, with 18 bases between them. The CDR3 covers 17 residues. Germline CDR1 LNHDA, CDR2 SQIVND (reference sequence). Written as DNA, the CDR3 is TGTGCCAGTAGTATGGGGATCGGTCTTCTCCTTGGAAACACCATATATTTT. Translating it yields CASSMGIGLLLGNTIYF.

This chain joins TRBV15 and TRBJ1-1; D gene unclear. The CDR3 loop spans 14 amino acids. The V and J ends lost 1 base and 5 bases respectively, with 11 bases between them. Germline V gives CDR1 LNHNV, CDR2 YYDKDF (reference sequence). The CDR3 coding sequence is TGTGCCACCAGCAGAGGCAGATATAGGACTGAAGCTTTCTTT. It encodes CATSRGRYRTEAFF.